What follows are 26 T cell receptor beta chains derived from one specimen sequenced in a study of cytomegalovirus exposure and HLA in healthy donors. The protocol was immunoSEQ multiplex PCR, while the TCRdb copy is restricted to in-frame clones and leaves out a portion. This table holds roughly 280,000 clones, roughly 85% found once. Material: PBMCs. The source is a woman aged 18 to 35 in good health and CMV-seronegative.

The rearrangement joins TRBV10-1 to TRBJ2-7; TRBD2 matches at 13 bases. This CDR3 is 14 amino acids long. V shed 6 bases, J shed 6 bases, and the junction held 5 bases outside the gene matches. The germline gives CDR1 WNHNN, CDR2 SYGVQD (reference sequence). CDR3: CASSRGLAGSEQYF. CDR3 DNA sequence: TGCGCCAGCAGCCGGGGACTAGCGGGAAGCGAGCAGTACTTC.

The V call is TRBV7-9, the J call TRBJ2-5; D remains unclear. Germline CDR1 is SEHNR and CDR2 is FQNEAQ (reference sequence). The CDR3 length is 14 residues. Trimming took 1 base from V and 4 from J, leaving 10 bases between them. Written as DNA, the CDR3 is TGTGCCAGCAGCTTAGAGCTTAGAAGAGAGACCCAGTACTTC. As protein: CASSLELRRETQYF.

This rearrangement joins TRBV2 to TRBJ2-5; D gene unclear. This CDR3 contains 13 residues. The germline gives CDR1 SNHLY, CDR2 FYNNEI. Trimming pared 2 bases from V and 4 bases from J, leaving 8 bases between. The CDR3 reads CASSESFSETQYF. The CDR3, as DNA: TGTGCCAGCAGTGAATCGTTTTCAGAGACCCAGTACTTC.

DNA of the CDR3: TGCAGCGTCCTCTACAGGGGGTTGAACACTGAAGCTTTCTTT. Its protein product is CSVLYRGLNTEAFF. This chain joins TRBV29-1 and TRBJ1-1, with 8 nucleotides matching TRBD1. Germline V gives CDR1 SQVTM, CDR2 ANQGSEA. The CDR3 extends over 14 amino acids. With 6 bases clipped from V and 0 bases from J, the junction kept 6 bases outside the gene matches.

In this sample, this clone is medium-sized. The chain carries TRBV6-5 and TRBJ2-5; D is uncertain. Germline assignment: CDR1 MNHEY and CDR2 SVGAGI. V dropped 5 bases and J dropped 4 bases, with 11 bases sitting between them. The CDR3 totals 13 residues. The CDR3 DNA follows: TGTGCCAGCAGTGAGGATGAGAGAGAGACCCAGTACTTC. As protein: CASSEDERETQYF.

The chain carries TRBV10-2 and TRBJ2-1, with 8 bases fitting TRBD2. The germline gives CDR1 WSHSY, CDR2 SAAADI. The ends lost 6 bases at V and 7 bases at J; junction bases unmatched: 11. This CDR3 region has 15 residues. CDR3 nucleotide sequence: TGCGCCAGCAGCCCACTTCAAGCGGGGGCGAATGAGCAGTTCTTC. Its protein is CASSPLQAGANEQFF.

CDR3 DNA sequence: TGTGCCAGCAGCTTCCCCAAGCCGACAGGGTTCCACTATGGCTACACCTTC. It translates to CASSFPKPTGFHYGYTF. J is TRBJ1-2 and V is TRBV11-2, with 7 nucleotides matching TRBD1. With V trimmed by 3 bases and J by 3 bases, 13 bases remained unmatched. The germline CDR1 and CDR2 sequences are SGHAT and FQNNGV. The CDR3 contains 17 residues. Using reference TRBV11-2 and TRBJ1-2 for the parts outside the CDR3, the full variable domain is EAGVAQSPRYKIIEKRQSVAFWCNPISGHATLYWYQQILGQGPKLLIQFQNNGVVDDSQLPKDRFSAERLKGVDSTLKIQPAKLEDSAVYLCASSFPKPTGFHYGYTFGSGTRLTVV.

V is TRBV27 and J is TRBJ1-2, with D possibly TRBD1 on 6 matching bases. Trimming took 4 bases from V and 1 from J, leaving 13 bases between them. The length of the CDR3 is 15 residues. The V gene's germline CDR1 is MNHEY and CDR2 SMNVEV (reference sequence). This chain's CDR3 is CASSYGQNNNYGYTF. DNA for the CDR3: TGTGCCAGCAGTTACGGACAGAATAATAACTATGGCTACACCTTC.

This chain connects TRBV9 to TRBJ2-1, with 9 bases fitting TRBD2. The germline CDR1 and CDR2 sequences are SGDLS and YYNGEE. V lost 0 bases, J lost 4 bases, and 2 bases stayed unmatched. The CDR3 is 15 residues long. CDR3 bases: TGTGCCAGCAGCGTAGCCCTAGCGGGATACAATGAGCAGTTCTTC. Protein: CASSVALAGYNEQFF.

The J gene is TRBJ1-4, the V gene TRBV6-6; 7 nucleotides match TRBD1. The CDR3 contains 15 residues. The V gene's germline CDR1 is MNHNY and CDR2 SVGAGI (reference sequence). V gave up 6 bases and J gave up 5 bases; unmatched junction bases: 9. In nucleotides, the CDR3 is TGTGCCAGCAGCCCCCCCGGGACAGCGAATGAAAAACTGTTTTTT. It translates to CASSPPGTANEKLFF.

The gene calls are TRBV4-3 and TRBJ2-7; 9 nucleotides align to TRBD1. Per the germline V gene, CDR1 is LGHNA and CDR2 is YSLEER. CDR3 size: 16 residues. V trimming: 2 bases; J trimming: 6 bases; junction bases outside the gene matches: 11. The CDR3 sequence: CASSQLSDRGMGEQYF. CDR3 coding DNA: TGCGCCAGCAGCCAACTTTCGGACAGGGGTATGGGCGAGCAGTACTTC.

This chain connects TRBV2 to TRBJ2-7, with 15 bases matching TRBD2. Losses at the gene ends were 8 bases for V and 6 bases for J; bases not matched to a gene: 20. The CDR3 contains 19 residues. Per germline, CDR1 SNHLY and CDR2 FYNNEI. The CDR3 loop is CASCPRGTSGRLINPEQYF. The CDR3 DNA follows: TGTGCCAGCTGCCCGAGGGGGACTAGCGGGAGGTTAATAAACCCCGAGCAGTACTTC.

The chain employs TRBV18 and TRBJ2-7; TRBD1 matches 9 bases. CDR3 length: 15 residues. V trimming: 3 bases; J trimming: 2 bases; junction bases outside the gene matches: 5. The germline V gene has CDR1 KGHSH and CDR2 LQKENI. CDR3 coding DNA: TGTGCCAGCTCACCCGGACAGGGGCTTGCCTACGAGCAGTACTTC. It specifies CASSPGQGLAYEQYF.

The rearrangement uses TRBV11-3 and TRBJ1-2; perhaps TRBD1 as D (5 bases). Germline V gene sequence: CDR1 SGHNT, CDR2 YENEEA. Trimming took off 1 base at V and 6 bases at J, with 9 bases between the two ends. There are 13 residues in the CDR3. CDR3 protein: CASSLVRGDGYTF. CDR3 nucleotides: TGTGCCAGCAGCTTAGTCCGGGGGGATGGCTACACCTTC.

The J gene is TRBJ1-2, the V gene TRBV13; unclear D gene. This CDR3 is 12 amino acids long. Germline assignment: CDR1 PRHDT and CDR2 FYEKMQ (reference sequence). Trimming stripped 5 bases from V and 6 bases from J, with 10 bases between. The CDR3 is CASSVTRHGYTF. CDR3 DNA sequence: TGTGCCAGCAGCGTGACGCGGCATGGCTACACCTTC.

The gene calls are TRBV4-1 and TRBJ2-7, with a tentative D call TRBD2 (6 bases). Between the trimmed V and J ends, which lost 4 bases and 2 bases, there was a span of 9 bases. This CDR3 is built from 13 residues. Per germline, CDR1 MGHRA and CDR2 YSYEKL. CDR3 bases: TGCGCCAGCAGCCCGGGACTGGCCTACGAGCAGTACTTC. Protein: CASSPGLAYEQYF.

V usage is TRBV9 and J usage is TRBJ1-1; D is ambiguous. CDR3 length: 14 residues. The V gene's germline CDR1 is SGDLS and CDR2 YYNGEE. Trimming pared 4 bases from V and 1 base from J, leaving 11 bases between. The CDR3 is CASSLRAGNTEAFF. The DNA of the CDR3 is TGTGCCAGCAGCCTACGGGCGGGGAACACTGAAGCTTTCTTT.

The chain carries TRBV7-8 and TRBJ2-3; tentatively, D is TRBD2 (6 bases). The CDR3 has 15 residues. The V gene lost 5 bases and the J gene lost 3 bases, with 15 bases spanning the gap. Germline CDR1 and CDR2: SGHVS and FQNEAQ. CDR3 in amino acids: CASSPSPGVTDTQYF. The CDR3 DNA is TGTGCCAGCAGCCCCTCCCCGGGGGTAACAGATACGCAGTATTTT.

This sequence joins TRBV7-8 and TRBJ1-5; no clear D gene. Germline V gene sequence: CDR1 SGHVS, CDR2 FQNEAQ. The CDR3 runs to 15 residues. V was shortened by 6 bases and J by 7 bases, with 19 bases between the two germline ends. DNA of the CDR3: TGTGCCAGCAGTCAAGAGGCCCGTGGTAGCCAGCCCCAGCATTTT. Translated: CASSQEARGSQPQHF. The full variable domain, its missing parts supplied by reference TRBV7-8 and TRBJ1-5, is GAGVSQSPRYKVAKRGQDVALRCDPISGHVSLFWYQQALGQGPEFLTYFQNEAQLDKSGLPSDRFFAERPEGSVSTLKIQRTQQEDSAVYLCASSQEARGSQPQHFGDGTRLSIL.

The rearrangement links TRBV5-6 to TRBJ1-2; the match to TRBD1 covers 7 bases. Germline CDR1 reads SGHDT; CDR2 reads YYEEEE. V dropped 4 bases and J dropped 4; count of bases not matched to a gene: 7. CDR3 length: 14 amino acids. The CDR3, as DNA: TGTGCCAGCAGCCCCGACAGGGTCGCCTATGGCTACACCTTC. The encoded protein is CASSPDRVAYGYTF. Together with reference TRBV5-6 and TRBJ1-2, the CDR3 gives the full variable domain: DAGVTQSPTHLIKTRGQQVTLRCSPKSGHDTVSWYQQALGQGPQFIFQYYEEEERQRGNFPDRFSGHQFPNYSSELNVNALLLGDSALYLCASSPDRVAYGYTFGSGTRLTVV.

CDR3: CASSWDKTYEQYF. Written as DNA, the CDR3 is TGTGCCAGCAGCTGGGACAAGACCTACGAGCAGTACTTC. The chain couples TRBV7-9 to TRBJ2-7; D is possibly TRBD1 (6 bases). Germline V gives CDR1 SEHNR, CDR2 FQNEAQ (reference sequence). This CDR3 region has 13 residues. V was trimmed by 4 bases and J by 2 bases, leaving 9 bases between them.

The chain's CDR3 is CASSRGDRGPFGYTF. The CDR3 DNA sequence: TGTGCCAGTAGTAGAGGGGACAGGGGCCCCTTTGGCTACACCTTC. The chain combines TRBV19 with TRBJ1-2, with 10 bases aligning to TRBD1. The trim removed 4 bases at V and 7 bases at J, leaving 9 bases unmatched. The CDR3 extends over 15 amino acids. Germline assignment: CDR1 LNHDA and CDR2 SQIVND (reference sequence).

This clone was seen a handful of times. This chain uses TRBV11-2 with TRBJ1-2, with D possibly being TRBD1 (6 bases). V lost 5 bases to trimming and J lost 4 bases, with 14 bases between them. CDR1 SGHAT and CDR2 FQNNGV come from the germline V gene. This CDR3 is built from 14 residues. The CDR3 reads CASSGDTYVYGYTF. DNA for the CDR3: TGTGCCAGCAGCGGGGACACTTACGTCTATGGCTACACCTTC.

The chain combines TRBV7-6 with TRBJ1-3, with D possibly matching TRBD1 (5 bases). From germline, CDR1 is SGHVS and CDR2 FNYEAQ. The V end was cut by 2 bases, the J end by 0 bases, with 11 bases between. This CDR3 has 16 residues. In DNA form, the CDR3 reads TGTGCCAGCAGCTTATTGGGGCCGAGCTCTGGAAACACCATATATTTT. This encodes CASSLLGPSSGNTIYF.

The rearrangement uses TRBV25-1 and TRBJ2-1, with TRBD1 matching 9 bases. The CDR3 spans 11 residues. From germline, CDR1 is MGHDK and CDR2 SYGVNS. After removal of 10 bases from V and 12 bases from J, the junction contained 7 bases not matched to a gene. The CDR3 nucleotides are TGTGCCACCGGACAGGGGTCAGGGCAGTTCTTC. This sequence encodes CATGQGSGQFF.

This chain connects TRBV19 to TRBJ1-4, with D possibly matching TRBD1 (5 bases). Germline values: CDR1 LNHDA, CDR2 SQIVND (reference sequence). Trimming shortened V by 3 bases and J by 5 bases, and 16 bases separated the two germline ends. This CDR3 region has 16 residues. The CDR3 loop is CASSIGQGPSNEKLFF. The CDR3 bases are TGTGCCAGTAGTATCGGCCAGGGCCCCTCAAATGAAAAACTGTTTTTT.